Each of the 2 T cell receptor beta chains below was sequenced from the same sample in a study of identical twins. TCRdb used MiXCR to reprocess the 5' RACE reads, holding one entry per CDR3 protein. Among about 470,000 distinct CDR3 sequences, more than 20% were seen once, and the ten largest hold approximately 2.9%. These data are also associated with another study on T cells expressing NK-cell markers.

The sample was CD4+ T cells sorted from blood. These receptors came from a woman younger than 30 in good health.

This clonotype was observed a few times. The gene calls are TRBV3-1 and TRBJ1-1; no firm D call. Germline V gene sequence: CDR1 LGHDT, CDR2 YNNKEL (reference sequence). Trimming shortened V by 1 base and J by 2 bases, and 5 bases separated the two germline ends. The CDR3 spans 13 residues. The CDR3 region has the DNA TGTGCCAGCAGCCAAGCCTTTAACACTGAAGCTTTCTTT. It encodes CASSQAFNTEAFF.

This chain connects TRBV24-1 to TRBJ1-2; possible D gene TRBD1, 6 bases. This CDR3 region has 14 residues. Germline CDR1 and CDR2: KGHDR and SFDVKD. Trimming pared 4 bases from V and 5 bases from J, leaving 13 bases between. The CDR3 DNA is TGTGCCACCAGTGACCGGGGGCAGGCGTATGGCTACACCTTC. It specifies CATSDRGQAYGYTF.